The sequence of this T cell receptor (beta chain) was determined in a study of blood T cells in healthy people across ages. Study overall: Template switching captured about one barcoded beta molecule per two T cells. Points from the study as a whole: It was held that the diversity estimates obtained from one million T cells were underestimates.

The CDR3 is 15 amino acids. Germline CDR1 is MDHEN and CDR2 is SYDVKM. The V gene end was trimmed by 6 bases and the J gene end by 3 bases; junction bases not matched to a gene: 8. Concerning this clonotype itself: Its target is unknown.

Alongside a J-beta primer mix, a sample-barcoded 5' primer served in a second PCR lasting roughly 6 to 11 cycles. From the 5' RACE reads, TCRdb called clonotypes with MiXCR, one entry per CDR3 protein. The sample shows 780,000 or so distinct CDR3 sequences, 53% of them seen only once. Drawn from each donor were 7.5 to 10 milliliters of peripheral blood. Each sample provided at least 5 micrograms of extracted total RNA. This TCR was recovered from a man aged 80 or over in good health. Sequences were obtained from blood. V usage is TRBV28 and J usage is TRBJ2-1; the match to TRBD2 covers 7 bases. The CDR3 region has the DNA TGTGCCAGCAGCGGGGGGAGGGAGGGCTACAATGAGCAGTTCTTC. Translation gives CASSGGREGYNEQFF.